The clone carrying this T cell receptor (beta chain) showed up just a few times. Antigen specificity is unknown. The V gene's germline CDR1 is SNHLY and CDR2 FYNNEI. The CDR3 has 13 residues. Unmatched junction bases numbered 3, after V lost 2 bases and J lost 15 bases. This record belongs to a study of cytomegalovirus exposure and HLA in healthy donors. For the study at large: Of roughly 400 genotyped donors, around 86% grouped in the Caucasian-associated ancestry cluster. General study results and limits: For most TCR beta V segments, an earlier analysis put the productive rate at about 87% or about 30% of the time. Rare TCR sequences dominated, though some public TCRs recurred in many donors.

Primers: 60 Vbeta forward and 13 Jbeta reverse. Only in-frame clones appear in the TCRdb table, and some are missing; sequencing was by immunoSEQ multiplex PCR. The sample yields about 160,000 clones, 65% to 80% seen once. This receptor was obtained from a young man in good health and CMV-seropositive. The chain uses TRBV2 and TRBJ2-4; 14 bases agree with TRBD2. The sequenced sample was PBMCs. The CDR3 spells CASSERLAGGAYF. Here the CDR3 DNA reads TGTGCCAGCAGTGAAAGACTAGCGGGGGGGGCGTACTTC.